Here is one TCR beta chain with its context. With 2 bases removed from V and 7 bases from J, the gap between germline ends came to 15 bases. Germline V gene lookup returns CDR1 MGHRA and CDR2 YSYEKL. The CDR3 covers 15 residues. These data come from a study of OX40 agonist ivuxolimab in advanced cancers. Some clones are missing from TCRdb's copy, which holds only in-frame ones; the method was immunoSEQ multiplex PCR. This sample has about 62,000 clones, with approximately 92% found just once. The origin of this receptor is an adult with an advanced solid tumor such as melanoma, head and neck, liver or kidney cancer. Sequencing was performed on CD4+ or CD8+ T cells sorted from blood, taken in a trial of the OX40 agonist ivuxolimab. J is TRBJ1-5 and V is TRBV4-1; a weak D match, TRBD1 (6 bases). The DNA for the CDR3 is TGCGCCAGCAGCCAACCACAGGGAAGGGGGCAGCCCCAGCATTTT. As protein: CASSQPQGRGQPQHF.